The clone carrying this TCR beta chain was picked up one time. TCRdb keeps only in-frame clones here, not all; method: immunoSEQ multiplex PCR. Among a few hundred thousand clones, 80% to 90% were seen once, and the ten largest hold 4% to 5.5%. The data stem from a study of blood T cell repertoires in COVID-19. About the research overall: Samples taken during acute and convalescent COVID-19 were collected in the United States, Italy and Spain. Sample material is recorded as cDNA or gDNA derived from T cells, B-cell-depleted T cells, or PBMCs.

The sequence was collected from a woman in her forties with acute COVID-19. The sequencing sample was made of PBMCs or T cells enriched from blood (not recorded which).

The CDR3 sequence: CASSVTGRFYEQYF. CDR3 sequence (DNA): TGTGCCAGCAGCGTAACAGGGAGATTCTACGAGCAGTACTTC. The genes are TRBV9 and TRBJ2-7; a weak D match, TRBD1 (6 bases). The length of the CDR3 is 14 residues. Germline assignment: CDR1 SGDLS and CDR2 YYNGEE. V lost 1 base and J 3 bases, leaving 11 bases between the germline ends.